This passage covers 5 T cell receptor beta chains from one sample sequenced in a study of beta chain features in type 1 diabetes. Overall study results and limits: Moderate yet significant TCRB CDR3 shortening was seen in Type 1 diabetes patients in all four CD4+ subsets.

The antigens for these receptors are not known. Expressed TCRB transcripts were sequenced, since all the RNA that had been isolated was reverse transcribed. Using immunoSEQ multiplex PCR, the repertoire was profiled, and TCRdb retains in-frame clones only, with some absent. This table holds 300,000 to 400,000 clones, roughly a tenth found once. The sequencing sample was made of central memory CD4+ T cells from blood. The receptors stem from a man younger than 45 with type 1 diabetes.

In the case of this clone: Other nucleotide sequences from this sample produce the same CDR3. The rearrangement joins TRBV7-9 to TRBJ2-5, with D hard to call. Trimming removed 6 bases at V and 5 bases at J, with 4 bases between. The CDR3 loop spans 10 amino acids. Germline-derived CDR1 and CDR2 are SEHNR and FQNEAQ (reference sequence). The CDR3 loop reads CASSSETQYF. CDR3 DNA: TGTGCCAGCAGTTCCGAGACCCAGTACTTC.

This clone was seen more than once but under ten times. V usage is TRBV7-2 and J usage is TRBJ2-7; 9 bases line up with TRBD2. V lost 1 base, J lost 7 bases, and 5 bases stayed unmatched. The CDR3 totals 14 residues. Germline CDR1 reads SGHTA; CDR2 reads FQGNSA. The CDR3 protein is CASSLVAGGQEQYF. The CDR3, as DNA: TGTGCCAGCAGCTTAGTGGCGGGGGGGCAAGAGCAGTACTTC.

This clone was seen a few times. V and J are TRBV28 and TRBJ2-7; D is ambiguous. Germline lookup yields CDR1 MDHEN and CDR2 SYDVKM. Trimming took off 5 bases at V and 5 bases at J, with 16 bases between the two ends. The CDR3 totals 14 residues. The DNA for the CDR3 is TGTGCCAGCAGTCCGCAGTCGAAGGGCAACGAGCAGTACTTC. Encoded protein: CASSPQSKGNEQYF.

This clone was seen more than once but under ten times. The gene calls are TRBV7-2 and TRBJ1-2, with TRBD1 as a possible D gene (6 bases). The CDR3 runs 14 residues. V dropped 7 bases and J dropped 2 bases, with 14 bases sitting between them. The V gene's germline CDR1 is SGHTA and CDR2 FQGNSA. This CDR3 is CASTPGGQNYGYTF. In DNA, the CDR3 is TGTGCCAGCACCCCCGGGGGGCAGAACTATGGCTACACCTTC.

The V call is TRBV2, the J call TRBJ1-5; D is perhaps TRBD1 (5 bases). The CDR3 consists of 13 residues. V was clipped by 5 bases and J by 6 bases, with 11 bases between them. Germline V gene data show CDR1 as SNHLY and CDR2 as FYNNEI. CDR3 sequence: CASSRGEGQPQHF. Written as DNA, the CDR3 is TGTGCCAGCAGTCGGGGCGAGGGTCAGCCCCAGCATTTT.